Shown below are 25 T cell receptor beta chains from a single sample sequenced in a study of T cells expressing NK-cell markers. TCRdb reanalyzed the 5' RACE reads and collapses them to one entry per CDR3 protein, without DNA. Its table records 300,000 to 500,000 distinct CDR3 sequences. The source material was blood T cells: a sorted CD56 or NKG2C T cell subset, CD4+ or CD8+ T cells, or bulk PBMC T cells (not recorded which). The source is a woman in her fifties or sixties in good health.

This chain joins TRBV10-3 and TRBJ2-1; the D gene TCRdb calls, TRBD2, cannot be checked with no DNA. The CDR3 is 17 amino acids. From germline, CDR1 is ENHRY and CDR2 SYGVKD. CDR3 protein: CAIIGTSGSSSYNEQFF.

The V call is TRBV29-1, the J call TRBJ2-1; the TRBD2 assignment by TCRdb is unverifiable without DNA. The CDR3 length is 14 residues. Germline V lookup: CDR1 SQVTM, CDR2 ANQGSEA. The CDR3 loop reads CSVDGVLADNEQFF.

The V call is TRBV12-3 or TRBV12-4, the J call TRBJ2-1; TCRdb indicates TRBD1, and absent DNA this call remains unverified. This CDR3 is built from 12 residues. CDR3: CASSVTGGEQFF.

This chain joins TRBV15 and TRBJ2-7; TCRdb picks TRBD1, but there is no DNA to check that call. The germline V gene encodes CDR1 LNHNV and CDR2 YYDKDF (reference sequence). This CDR3 has 13 residues. The CDR3 sequence is CATGIGAISEQYF.

This chain joins TRBV9 and TRBJ2-1; TCRdb picks TRBD2, but there is no DNA to check that call. Germline loops: CDR1 SGDLS, CDR2 YYNGEE. The CDR3 length is 15 residues. The CDR3 loop is CASSAGTRLFDEQFF.

The V call is TRBV12-3 or TRBV12-4, the J call TRBJ2-6. The CDR3 consists of 17 residues. The CDR3 reads CASRGRTVLSGANVLTF.

The chain recombines TRBV20-1 with TRBJ2-1; TCRdb gives TRBD2 as the D gene, but with no DNA this cannot be confirmed. The germline CDR1 and CDR2 sequences are DFQATT and SNEGSKA (reference sequence). The CDR3 covers 16 residues. CDR3 sequence: CSARDTAGNSYNEQFF.

The chain recombines TRBV10-2 with TRBJ2-6. This CDR3 is built from 14 residues. CDR1 and CDR2 (germline): WSHSY, SAAADI. CDR3 residues: CANALLPGANVLTF.

The V and J genes are TRBV5-1 and TRBJ1-6; the TCRdb call, TRBD1, lacks DNA for checking. CDR3 length: 15 residues. The germline CDR1 and CDR2 sequences are SGHRS and YFSETQ. CDR3 region: CASSLSGQNNSPLHF.

The rearrangement links TRBV13 to TRBJ2-3; the TRBD2 assignment by TCRdb is unverifiable without DNA. This CDR3 has 16 residues. CDR1 is PRHDT and CDR2 is FYEKMQ in the germline V gene (reference sequence). This CDR3 reads CASSHPGRAVADTQYF.

The chain employs TRBV29-1 and TRBJ1-2. Germline assignment: CDR1 SQVTM and CDR2 ANQGSEA. The CDR3 totals 11 residues. The chain's CDR3 is CSVEARYGYTF.

V gene TRBV6-2 or TRBV6-3 combines with J gene TRBJ2-1. CDR3 size: 11 residues. Germline V gene lookup returns CDR1 MNHEY and CDR2 SVGEGT. The CDR3 is CASSSVTVQFF.

This rearrangement joins TRBV5-1 to TRBJ2-1; lacking DNA, the TRBD2 call made by TCRdb goes unchecked. This CDR3 is 15 amino acids long. Germline CDR1 is SGHRS and CDR2 is YFSETQ. The CDR3 region is CASSFDAAGGPGQFF.

V usage is TRBV20-1 and J usage is TRBJ2-5; with no DNA, the TCRdb D assignment of TRBD2 cannot be verified. The CDR3 sequence is 15 residues long. The germline V gene has CDR1 DFQATT and CDR2 SNEGSKA (reference sequence). CDR3 loop: CSAPWAGGIKETQYF.

CDR3 loop: CATDQEGTQYF. The chain has TRBV10-3 and TRBJ2-5. The length of the CDR3 is 11 residues. Germline V gene lookup returns CDR1 ENHRY and CDR2 SYGVKD.

The chain employs TRBV12-3 or TRBV12-4 and TRBJ2-1. The CDR3 sequence is 11 residues long. CDR3 loop: CASSFRYEQFF.

The chain uses TRBV5-1 and TRBJ2-2; TCRdb proposes TRBD2, but this gene call is untestable without DNA. The CDR3 consists of 16 residues. Germline V gene data show CDR1 as SGHRS and CDR2 as YFSETQ. The CDR3 reads CASSLTGLTGTGELFF. The full variable domain, completed using reference TRBV5-1 and TRBJ2-2, is KAGVTQTPRYLIKTRGQQVTLSCSPISGHRSVSWYQQTPGQGLQFLFEYFSETQRNKGNFPGRFSGRQFSNSRSEMNVSTLELGDSALYLCASSLTGLTGTGELFFGEGSRLTVL.

This sequence joins TRBV7-9 and TRBJ1-2; no DNA is available, so the TRBD1 call from TCRdb remains unchecked. This CDR3 is 13 amino acids long. Per the germline V gene, CDR1 is SEHNR and CDR2 is FQNEAQ (reference sequence). CDR3 amino acids: CASSRTGDVGYTF. Looking up the rest from reference TRBV7-9 and TRBJ1-2 gives the full variable domain: DTGVSQNPRHKITKRGQNVTFRCDPISEHNRLYWYRQTLGQGPEFLTYFQNEAQLEKSRLLSDRFSAERPKGSFSTLEIQRTEQGDSAMYLCASSRTGDVGYTFGSGTRLTVV.

The chain joins TRBV29-1 to TRBJ2-3; the TCRdb call, TRBD1, lacks DNA for checking. The CDR3 spans 14 residues. The germline gives CDR1 SQVTM, CDR2 ANQGSEA. The CDR3: CSVERQGGTDTQYF.

This rearrangement joins TRBV11-2 to TRBJ2-3; TCRdb proposes TRBD2, but this gene call is untestable without DNA. The CDR3 contains 14 residues. Per germline, CDR1 SGHAT and CDR2 FQNNGV. CDR3 loop: CASKLAGLTDTQYF.

The chain uses TRBV6-6 and TRBJ2-5; TCRdb designates TRBD2, a call that cannot be tested without DNA. Germline assignment: CDR1 MNHNY and CDR2 SVGAGI (reference sequence). CDR3 length equals 13 residues. The CDR3 sequence is CASTGGPRETQYF.

The chain employs TRBV7-9 and TRBJ2-6; TCRdb indicates TRBD1, and absent DNA this call remains unverified. CDR1 and CDR2 from the germline V gene are SEHNR and FQNEAQ (reference sequence). The CDR3 totals 15 residues. CDR3 sequence reads: CASSSGDAGANVLTF.

The chain has TRBV5-1 and TRBJ2-1; TCRdb's D gene call, TRBD1, goes unchecked for lack of DNA. There are 17 residues in the CDR3. Germline CDR1 and CDR2: SGHRS and YFSETQ. This chain's CDR3 is CASSFTPGTHPYNEQFF.

The V gene is TRBV29-1, the J gene TRBJ2-3; TCRdb designates TRBD1, a call that cannot be tested without DNA. The CDR3 runs to 14 residues. Germline CDR1 SQVTM, CDR2 ANQGSEA. CDR3 region: CSVVFARGTDTQYF.

The genes are TRBV10-3 and TRBJ2-1; with no DNA, the TCRdb D assignment of TRBD2 cannot be verified. CDR1 ENHRY and CDR2 SYGVKD come from the germline V gene. The CDR3 sequence is 16 residues long. The CDR3 reads CAISRGSGRGRNEQFF.